The 4 T cell receptor beta chains below come from one sample, sequenced in a study of T cells in Graves' hyperthyroidism and ophthalmopathy. Researchers amplified the TCR beta CDR3 regions from RNA transcripts. The HTBI set primed first-round TCR CDR3 RT-PCR. TCRdb processed the multiplex PCR reads anew with MiXCR; each CDR3 protein has one entry. The repertoire includes some 250,000 distinct CDR3 sequences, approximately 15% of them detected once, and about an eighth sits in the top ten. The sample taken for sequencing was blood. These receptors were obtained from a woman aged 40 to 49 with Graves' hyperthyroidism that later progressed to Graves' ophthalmopathy.

As regards this clonotype: The junction and the germline gene differ at one end; a read error may be behind it. The rearrangement joins TRBV7-9 to TRBJ2-3, with a possible D match to TRBD2 (6 bases). This CDR3 comprises 18 residues. Germline lookup yields CDR1 SEHNR and CDR2 FQNEAQ (reference sequence). The CDR3 sequence: CPSSSSIWGDIGADTQYF. The CDR3 nucleotides are TGTCCCAGCAGCTCCTCTATATGGGGGGATATAGGGGCAGATACGCAGTATTTT.

This sequence joins TRBV6-1 and TRBJ1-5; the D is unclear. The V gene lost 8 bases and the J gene lost 2 bases, with 7 bases spanning the gap. The CDR3 length is 12 residues. Germline V gives CDR1 MNHNS, CDR2 SASEGT. CDR3 nucleotide sequence: TGTGCCAGCGGGGTTGGCAATCAGCCCCAGCATTTT. Amino acids: CASGVGNQPQHF.

The chain is built from TRBV30 and TRBJ1-2, with a tentative D call TRBD1 (5 bases). CDR3 length equals 13 residues. V shed 2 bases and J shed 5 bases, with 12 bases lying between them. The germline V gene has CDR1 GTSNPN and CDR2 SVGIG (reference sequence). CDR3 nucleotide sequence: TGTGCCTGGAGTACTACATGGGGGTATGGCTACACCTTC. Translation: CAWSTTWGYGYTF.

To note about this clonotype: A much larger clone differs by one base, so this may be a read error. The chain recombines TRBV6-1 with TRBJ1-2; TRBD1 aligns across 11 bases. Per germline, CDR1 MNHNS and CDR2 SASEGT. CDR3 length equals 13 residues. V lost 6 bases, J lost 10 bases, and 7 bases stayed unmatched. CDR3 in amino acids: CASRDRTGGDYTF. In DNA form, the CDR3 reads TGTGCCAGCAGAGATAGGACAGGGGGCGACTACACCTTC.